A selection of T cell receptor beta chains follows, all from one sample in a study of T cells after yellow fever vaccination. TCRdb ran MiXCR on the 5' RACE reads and lists one entry per CDR3 protein. The table lists approximately 510,000 distinct CDR3 sequences, roughly 22% of them singletons. This specimen was PBMCs, taken approximately 22 days after the first yellow fever vaccination. The receptors originated from a young man who received the YFV17D yellow fever vaccine. Each CDR3 is given with its conserved first and last residue. A D gene is named only where the DNA matches it firmly. Clone size is given for some rows only: seen once, a few or many times, or a class if the clone is expanded.

V gene,J gene,D gene,clone size,CDR3 protein,CDR3 DNA
TRBV7-2,TRBJ2-5,TRBD1,few,CASSFASDRGRETQYF,TGTGCCAGCAGCTTTGCCTCGGACAGGGGAAGGGAGACCCAGTACTTC
TRBV20-1,TRBJ1-1,TRBD1,-,CSASPGQGGTEAFF,TGCAGTGCTAGCCCAGGACAGGGAGGCACTGAAGCTTTCTTT
TRBV7-2,TRBJ1-5,TRBD1,few,CASSQDRANQPQHF,TGTGCCAGCAGTCAGGACAGGGCCAATCAGCCCCAGCATTTT
TRBV12-3/TRBV12-4,TRBJ1-5,-,few,CASSLGGVNSNQPQHF,TGTGCCAGCAGTTTGGGCGGCGTCAATAGCAATCAGCCCCAGCATTTT
TRBV29-1,TRBJ2-1,-,few,CSVPDRSYNEQFF,TGCAGCGTCCCCGACAGGTCTTACAATGAGCAGTTCTTC
TRBV11-2,TRBJ2-2,TRBD1,few,CASRKVGQSNTGELFF,TGTGCCAGCAGGAAAGTGGGACAGAGTAACACCGGGGAGCTGTTTTTT
TRBV29-1,TRBJ1-4,-,few,CSVTDGHRSNEKLFF,TGCAGCGTCACCGACGGGCACCGGTCTAATGAAAAACTGTTTTTT
TRBV20-1,TRBJ2-3,TRBD2,few,CSASAPAGGPDTQYF,TGCAGTGCTAGCGCGCCAGCGGGGGGGCCGGATACGCAGTATTTT
TRBV6-1,TRBJ1-2,TRBD1,-,CASSWDSRNYGYTF,TGTGCCAGCAGCTGGGACAGTCGTAACTATGGCTACACCTTC
TRBV7-2,TRBJ1-1,-,-,CASSFSLSEAFF,TGTGCCAGCAGCTTCAGTCTCTCTGAAGCTTTCTTT
TRBV7-9,TRBJ1-5,-,medium-sized,CASSSYEGGYSNQPQHF,TGTGCCAGCAGCAGTTACGAAGGGGGATATAGCAATCAGCCCCAGCATTTT
TRBV20-1,TRBJ2-3,TRBD2,-,CSATKPSGGPPDTQYF,TGCAGTGCTACCAAGCCCAGCGGGGGACCGCCAGATACGCAGTATTTT
TRBV7-6,TRBJ2-3,-,-,CASSLLGSGGTDTQYF,TGTGCCAGCAGCTTACTAGGCAGCGGAGGGACAGATACGCAGTATTTT
TRBV29-1,TRBJ2-5,-,-,CSFRSRTHETQYF,TGCAGCTTCCGATCCAGGACACACGAGACCCAGTACTTC
TRBV29-1,TRBJ1-1,-,-,CSVETLGLSEAFF,TGCAGCGTAGAGACCCTAGGTCTGAGTGAAGCTTTCTTT
TRBV12-3/TRBV12-4,TRBJ2-5,TRBD1,-,CASTRTGIGETQYF,TGTGCCAGCACTCGGACAGGGATCGGAGAGACCCAGTACTTC
TRBV5-1,TRBJ1-4,-,-,CASMAQGNEKLFF,TGCGCCAGCATGGCGCAGGGGAATGAAAAACTGTTTTTT
TRBV6-5,TRBJ1-2,-,-,CASSYGREDGYTF,TGTGCCAGCAGTTACGGCAGGGAGGATGGCTACACCTTC
TRBV10-3,TRBJ2-1,-,-,CAISESVASEQFF,TGTGCCATCAGTGAGTCGGTGGCCAGTGAGCAGTTCTTC
TRBV20-1,TRBJ1-1,-,-,CSARRQLNTEAFF,TGCAGTGCTAGGCGCCAGCTGAACACTGAAGCTTTCTTT
TRBV9,TRBJ1-1,-,-,CASSVTPSTEAFF,TGTGCCAGCAGCGTAACTCCGAGCACTGAAGCTTTCTTT
TRBV21-1,TRBJ2-2,-,few,CASSIGDRGRPGELFF,TGTGCCAGCAGCATTGGTGACAGGGGGCGACCCGGGGAGCTGTTTTTT